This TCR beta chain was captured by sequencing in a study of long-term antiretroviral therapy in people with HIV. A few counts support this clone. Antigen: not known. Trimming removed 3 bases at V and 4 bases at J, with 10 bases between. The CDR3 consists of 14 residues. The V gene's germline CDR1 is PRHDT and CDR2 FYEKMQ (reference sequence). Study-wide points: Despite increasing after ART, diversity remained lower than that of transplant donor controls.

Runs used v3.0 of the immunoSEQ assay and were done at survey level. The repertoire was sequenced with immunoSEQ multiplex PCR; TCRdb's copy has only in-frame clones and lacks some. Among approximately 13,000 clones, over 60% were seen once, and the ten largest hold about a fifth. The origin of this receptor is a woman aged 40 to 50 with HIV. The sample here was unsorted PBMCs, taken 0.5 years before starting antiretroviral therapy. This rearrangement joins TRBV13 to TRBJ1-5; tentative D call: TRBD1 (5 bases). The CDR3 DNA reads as TGTGCCAGCAGCTTTGGGACGGGAAATCAGCCCCAGCATTTT. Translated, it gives CASSFGTGNQPQHF.